What follows describes a single T cell receptor beta chain. CDR3 size: 17 residues. After removal of 6 bases from V and 6 bases from J, the junction contained 16 bases not matched to a gene. Germline-derived CDR1 and CDR2 are MDHEN and SYDVKM. In the source study's methods: Amplified reference gene primers provided the basis for estimating nucleated cell counts. TCRdb keeps only in-frame clones here, not all; method: immunoSEQ multiplex PCR. V, J and clone size are taken as reported in that table, and D and trimming were inferred from the DNA itself. The sample holds 98,000 or so clones, just over 85% seen once. The sample belongs to a study of blood T cell repertoires in COVID-19. Study in general: Sample material is recorded as cDNA or gDNA derived from T cells, B-cell-depleted T cells, or PBMCs.

V is TRBV28 and J is TRBJ2-3; 9 nucleotides align to TRBD2. Sequenced: peripheral blood. This clonotype was sampled from a woman aged 55-70 years in a cohort sampled during active or convalescent COVID-19. CDR3 sequence (DNA): TGTGCCAGCAGCCCCTCCCTCGGCGCGGGAGGGCCGGATACGCAGTATTTT. It encodes CASSPSLGAGGPDTQYF.